A single sample gave rise to the 30 T cell receptor beta chains below, sequenced in a study of T-cell memory formation after mild COVID-19. TCRdb called the 5' RACE reads again in MiXCR, with one record for every CDR3 protein. The table includes about 210,000 distinct CDR3 sequences, around 25% detected once. What was sequenced was PBMCs or a T cell subset sorted from them (not recorded which). The receptors derive from an adult woman who had mild COVID-19 (a few samples of this study predate the infection). Cell type and time point are not known.

This clonotype was counted a few times. This sequence joins TRBV9 and TRBJ2-1; D possibly matches TRBD1 or TRBD2 (5 bases each). CDR1 and CDR2 from the germline V gene are SGDLS and YYNGEE. V gave up 4 bases and J gave up 10 bases, with 15 bases separating them. This CDR3 is 13 amino acids long. The CDR3 spells CASSSFQWGEQFF. The CDR3 DNA is TGTGCCAGCAGCTCTTTTCAATGGGGGGAGCAGTTCTTC.

The chain is built from TRBV29-1 and TRBJ1-1; 8 bases are shared with TRBD1. With V trimmed by 0 bases and J by 11 bases, 5 bases remained unmatched. This CDR3 spans 12 amino acids. Germline V CDR1 and CDR2: SQVTM, ANQGSEA. CDR3 residues: CSVEEDRAAAFF. The CDR3 DNA follows: TGCAGCGTTGAAGAGGACAGGGCTGCGGCTTTCTTT.

This clonotype turned up a few times. The CDR3 reads CASTMDNEQFF. CDR3 nucleotides: TGTGCCAGCACCATGGATAATGAGCAGTTCTTC. V and J are TRBV6-2 or TRBV6-3 and TRBJ2-1; D uncertain. Germline assignment: CDR1 MNHEY and CDR2 SVGEGT. The CDR3 has 11 residues. Trimming left V 7 bases short and J 7 bases short, with 8 bases between.

This chain links TRBV7-9 with TRBJ2-7; D perhaps matches TRBD1 (5 bases). The CDR3 is 14 residues long. Germline lookup yields CDR1 SEHNR and CDR2 FQNEAQ (reference sequence). The V end lost 5 bases, the J end lost 9 bases, and 20 bases lay between the germline ends. The CDR3: CASSLDRGSDGQYF. CDR3 coding DNA: TGTGCCAGCAGCCTCGATAGGGGAAGCGATGGGCAGTACTTC.

This clonotype came up a few times. This chain joins TRBV20-1 and TRBJ2-5, with 8 bases that match TRBD1. Germline values: CDR1 DFQATT, CDR2 SNEGSKA (reference sequence). The CDR3 is 14 amino acids. The J segment lost 7 bases and the V segment lost 5 bases, leaving 12 bases of the junction unmatched. DNA for the CDR3: TGCAGTGCTGTACCGGGACAGGACGGCTTGACCCAGTACTTC. Protein sequence: CSAVPGQDGLTQYF.

The chain combines TRBV7-2 with TRBJ1-1; D not certain. Germline values: CDR1 SGHTA, CDR2 FQGNSA. This CDR3 comprises 14 residues. The ends were cut back, 2 bases at V and 0 bases at J, with 7 bases in the middle. This chain's CDR3 is CASSLYSLNTEAFF. CDR3 sequence (DNA): TGTGCCAGCAGCTTATACAGCTTGAACACTGAAGCTTTCTTT.

There are a few counts of this clonotype. The V call is TRBV20-1, the J call TRBJ2-3, with a tentative D call TRBD2 (5 bases). Per germline, CDR1 DFQATT and CDR2 SNEGSKA (reference sequence). The CDR3 consists of 15 residues. With 6 bases removed from V and 0 bases from J, the gap between germline ends came to 16 bases. The CDR3 loop reads CSAEGLDTSTDTQYF. For the CDR3, the DNA is TGCAGTGCCGAAGGACTGGATACTAGCACAGATACGCAGTATTTT.

This rearrangement joins TRBV6-6 to TRBJ1-1; TRBD1 agrees at 7 bases. The J segment lost 6 bases and the V segment lost 0 bases, leaving 10 bases of the junction unmatched. The CDR3 totals 16 residues. Per germline, CDR1 MNHNY and CDR2 SVGAGI (reference sequence). The CDR3 loop reads CASSYSRGQGGPEAFF. The CDR3 DNA reads as TGTGCCAGCAGTTACTCCCGGGGGCAGGGGGGACCTGAAGCTTTCTTT.

This clonotype was found a few times. This chain connects TRBV5-6 to TRBJ2-2, with 10 bases lining up with TRBD2. The CDR3 runs 17 residues. Trimming cost V 1 base and J 4 bases; bases outside gene matches: 7. Germline V CDR1 and CDR2: SGHDT, YYEEEE. CDR3 region: CASSLFPLAGVTGELFF. For the CDR3, the DNA is TGTGCCAGCAGCTTGTTTCCTCTAGCGGGAGTCACCGGGGAGCTGTTTTTT.

The CDR3 is CASSLGLAGDVEQFF. Written as DNA, the CDR3 is TGTGCCAGCAGCTTAGGACTAGCGGGAGACGTTGAGCAGTTCTTC. The gene calls are TRBV7-6 and TRBJ2-1; 12 bases map to TRBD2. Per germline, CDR1 SGHVS and CDR2 FNYEAQ. The junction had 4 bases not matched to a gene; V was cut back by 1 base and J by 9 bases. This CDR3 contains 15 residues. Full variable domain (outside the CDR3, taken from reference TRBV7-6 and TRBJ2-1): GAGVSQSPRYKVTKRGQDVALRCDPISGHVSLYWYRQALGQGPEFLTYFNYEAQQDKSGLPNDRFSAERPEGSISTLTIQRTEQRDSAMYRCASSLGLAGDVEQFFGPGTRLTVL.

The chain employs TRBV9 and TRBJ2-1, with D unclear. Between the trimmed V and J ends, which lost 0 bases and 0 bases, there was a span of 16 bases. The V gene's germline CDR1 is SGDLS and CDR2 YYNGEE. This CDR3 is built from 18 residues. CDR3: CASSVDVELTHSYNEQFF. As DNA, the CDR3 is TGTGCCAGCAGCGTAGACGTTGAGCTTACTCACTCCTACAATGAGCAGTTCTTC.

This clonotype has just a few counts. This chain joins TRBV27 and TRBJ2-2; possible D gene TRBD1, 6 bases. The V gene's germline CDR1 is MNHEY and CDR2 SMNVEV (reference sequence). This CDR3 has 14 residues. Trimming removed 10 bases from V and 5 bases from J, with 17 bases in between. CDR3 sequence reads: CAIGRGGWTGELFF. The CDR3, as DNA: TGTGCCATCGGTAGAGGGGGTTGGACCGGGGAGCTGTTTTTT.

This clonotype was counted a few times. This rearrangement joins TRBV20-1 to TRBJ2-5; TRBD2 aligns across 10 bases. The V and J ends lost 1 base and 3 bases, in that order; junction bases with no gene match: 5. Germline V gene lookup returns CDR1 DFQATT and CDR2 SNEGSKA (reference sequence). The CDR3 covers 15 residues. CDR3 in amino acids: CSARVSGGVEETQYF. The CDR3 DNA sequence: TGCAGTGCTAGAGTCAGCGGGGGGGTAGAAGAGACCCAGTACTTC.

The CDR3 nucleotides read TGTGCCAGCAGCGCCCCGTTCGAGACCCAGTACTTC. This encodes CASSAPFETQYF. The chain employs TRBV7-9 and TRBJ2-5; D not certain. Germline V gene sequence: CDR1 SEHNR, CDR2 FQNEAQ (reference sequence). The CDR3 extends over 12 amino acids. Trimming removed 5 bases from V and 5 bases from J, with 9 bases in between.

This clonotype was observed a handful of times. The chain has TRBV7-2 and TRBJ2-1; D is tentatively TRBD1 or TRBD2 (6 bases each). The length of the CDR3 is 14 residues. In germline, CDR1 is SGHTA, CDR2 FQGNSA. Between the trimmed V and J ends, which lost 8 bases and 9 bases, there was a span of 20 bases. The CDR3 DNA sequence: TGTGCCAGCCAGATAGGGGGGATCCCAGGTGAGCAGTTCTTC. Amino acids: CASQIGGIPGEQFF. The variable domain in full, completed from reference TRBV7-2 and TRBJ2-1, reads GAGVSQSPSNKVTEKGKDVELRCDPISGHTALYWYRQSLGQGLEFLIYFQGNSAPDKSGLPSDRFSAERTGGSVSTLTIQRTQQEDSAVYLCASQIGGIPGEQFFGPGTRLTVL.

This clonotype was seen a few times. The CDR3 region is CASSPNLQETQYF. The CDR3 region has the DNA TGTGCCAGCAGCCCTAACCTTCAAGAGACCCAGTACTTC. The rearrangement joins TRBV5-6 to TRBJ2-5, with no clear D. From germline, CDR1 is SGHDT and CDR2 YYEEEE. The CDR3 runs to 13 residues. Trimming shortened V by 4 bases and J by 2 bases, and 9 bases separated the two germline ends.

This clonotype was seen a few times. The chain carries TRBV5-1 and TRBJ2-1; TRBD2 matches 8 bases. The germline CDR1 and CDR2 sequences are SGHRS and YFSETQ. There are 16 residues in the CDR3. The V segment lost 3 bases and the J segment 3 bases; nucleotides outside the gene matches: 8. The CDR3 coding sequence is TGCGCCAGCAGCTCAGGGTCCGCGGGAGGCTACAATGAGCAGTTCTTC. The encoded protein is CASSSGSAGGYNEQFF.

The rearrangement joins TRBV3-1 to TRBJ2-3, with 7 positions matching TRBD2. Unmatched junction bases numbered 8, after V lost 4 bases and J lost 4 bases. Looked up from germline, CDR1 is LGHDT and CDR2 is YNNKEL (reference sequence). The CDR3 contains 15 residues. For the CDR3, the DNA is TGTGCCAGCAGCCTCAGGTCTAGCGGAGCAGATACGCAGTATTTT. Translation: CASSLRSSGADTQYF.

This clonotype was seen a handful of times. This chain connects TRBV4-3 to TRBJ2-2; 7 bases align to TRBD1. This CDR3 comprises 15 residues. Per the germline V gene, CDR1 is LGHNA and CDR2 is YSLEER. The V segment lost 0 bases and the J segment 5 bases; nucleotides outside the gene matches: 3. CDR3 coding DNA: TGCGCCAGCAGCCAAGACAGGGGGAGAACCGGGGAGCTGTTTTTT. Translation gives CASSQDRGRTGELFF.

The chain recombines TRBV24-1 with TRBJ2-5; TRBD2 agrees at 11 bases. Losses at the gene ends were 0 bases for V and 4 bases for J; bases not matched to a gene: 6. The CDR3 runs 17 residues. Germline V CDR1 and CDR2: KGHDR, SFDVKD. The CDR3 nucleotides read TGTGCCACCAGTGATTTGCCTCGTAGCGGGAGGGGAGAGACCCAGTACTTC. This translates into CATSDLPRSGRGETQYF.

The J gene is TRBJ2-3, the V gene TRBV11-2; 7 nucleotides agree with TRBD2. The CDR3 totals 15 residues. Per the germline V gene, CDR1 is SGHAT and CDR2 is FQNNGV. With V trimmed by 1 base and J by 6 bases, 7 bases remained unmatched. CDR3 nucleotides: TGTGCCAGCAGCTTAGTCGGGGGGTGGGCGGATACGCAGTATTTT. This translates into CASSLVGGWADTQYF. Full variable domain (rest looked up from reference TRBV11-2 and TRBJ2-3): EAGVAQSPRYKIIEKRQSVAFWCNPISGHATLYWYQQILGQGPKLLIQFQNNGVVDDSQLPKDRFSAERLKGVDSTLKIQPAKLEDSAVYLCASSLVGGWADTQYFGPGTRLTVL.

This clonotype has only a few counts. CDR3 amino acids: CASRATGTGEGEETQYF. The CDR3 nucleotides are TGTGCCAGCAGGGCTACCGGGACAGGGGAGGGAGAAGAGACCCAGTACTTC. This sequence joins TRBV12-3 or TRBV12-4 and TRBJ2-5, with 10 bases lining up with TRBD1. V lost 6 bases to trimming and J lost 3 bases; unmatched junction nucleotides: 13. This CDR3 has 17 residues.

This clonotype was seen a handful of times. The J gene is TRBJ1-2, the V gene TRBV4-1; D call uncertain. The germline gives CDR1 MGHRA, CDR2 YSYEKL. The CDR3 contains 12 residues. V shed 5 bases and J shed 2 bases, with 6 bases lying between them. CDR3 coding DNA: TGCGCCAGCAGCGGAGAGAACTATGGCTACACCTTC. Protein sequence: CASSGENYGYTF.

V gene TRBV12-5 combines with J gene TRBJ2-5; D remains ambiguous. This CDR3 has 14 residues. Trimming shortened V by 5 bases and J by 5 bases, and 15 bases separated the two germline ends. Germline V CDR1 and CDR2: LGHNT, FRNRAP. CDR3 loop: CASGRNGGGETQYF. CDR3 coding DNA: TGTGCTAGTGGTCGCAACGGCGGTGGGGAGACCCAGTACTTC.

This clonotype showed up just a few times. The genes are TRBV9 and TRBJ2-7, with D perhaps matching TRBD1 (5 bases). Trimming left V 0 bases short and J 2 bases short, with 12 bases between. Germline loops: CDR1 SGDLS, CDR2 YYNGEE. The CDR3 length is 15 residues. The CDR3 bases are TGTGCCAGCAGCGTAGTTCCGACAGAGACCTACGAGCAGTACTTC. Translated: CASSVVPTETYEQYF.

This clonotype was seen a few times. This rearrangement joins TRBV9 to TRBJ2-3, with 11 bases lining up with TRBD2. J was trimmed by 2 bases and V by 3 bases; bases with no gene match: 2. This CDR3 contains 15 residues. Looked up from germline, CDR1 is SGDLS and CDR2 is YYNGEE. This chain's CDR3 is CASSGGLADTDTQYF. As DNA, the CDR3 is TGTGCCAGCAGCGGGGGACTAGCGGACACAGATACGCAGTATTTT.

The chain uses TRBV5-5 and TRBJ2-6; TRBD1 matches at 10 bases. CDR3 length equals 18 residues. CDR1 SGHKS and CDR2 YYEKEE come from the germline V gene (reference sequence). V shed 4 bases, J shed 0 bases, and the junction held 7 bases outside the gene matches. CDR3 nucleotides: TGTGCCAGCAGCGTTTCCGGGACAGGGGCCTCTGGGGCCAACGTCCTGACTTTC. Translation gives CASSVSGTGASGANVLTF. The whole variable domain, filled in from reference TRBV5-5 and TRBJ2-6, reads DAGVTQSPTHLIKTRGQQVTLRCSPISGHKSVSWYQQVLGQGPQFIFQYYEKEERGRGNFPDRFSARQFPNYSSELNVNALLLGDSALYLCASSVSGTGASGANVLTFGAGSRLTVL.

In its sample, this clonotype was seen a few times. This chain uses TRBV6-5 with TRBJ1-1; unclear D gene. The V end lost 0 bases, the J end lost 0 bases, and 5 bases lay between the germline ends. The CDR3 length is 14 residues. CDR1 and CDR2 from the germline V gene are MNHEY and SVGAGI. CDR3 region: CASSYSYMNTEAFF. As DNA, the CDR3 is TGTGCCAGCAGTTACTCCTACATGAACACTGAAGCTTTCTTT.

The chain recombines TRBV24-1 with TRBJ2-3; D may match TRBD1 or TRBD2 (5 bases each). CDR3 size: 15 residues. Trimming pared 3 bases from V and 0 bases from J, leaving 9 bases between. The germline CDR1 and CDR2 sequences are KGHDR and SFDVKD. The CDR3 protein is CATSDPRDSTDTQYF. The CDR3 coding sequence is TGTGCCACCAGTGATCCCCGGGACAGCACAGATACGCAGTATTTT.

In this sample, this clonotype turned up a few times. J is TRBJ1-2 and V is TRBV20-1, with a weak D call TRBD1 (6 bases). Trimming pared 4 bases from V and 4 bases from J, leaving 19 bases between. The length of the CDR3 is 15 residues. Per the germline V gene, CDR1 is DFQATT and CDR2 is SNEGSKA (reference sequence). The CDR3 DNA follows: TGCAGTGCTACCGCGGCGGGGGCCTGGCCCTATGGCTACACCTTC. Amino acids: CSATAAGAWPYGYTF.